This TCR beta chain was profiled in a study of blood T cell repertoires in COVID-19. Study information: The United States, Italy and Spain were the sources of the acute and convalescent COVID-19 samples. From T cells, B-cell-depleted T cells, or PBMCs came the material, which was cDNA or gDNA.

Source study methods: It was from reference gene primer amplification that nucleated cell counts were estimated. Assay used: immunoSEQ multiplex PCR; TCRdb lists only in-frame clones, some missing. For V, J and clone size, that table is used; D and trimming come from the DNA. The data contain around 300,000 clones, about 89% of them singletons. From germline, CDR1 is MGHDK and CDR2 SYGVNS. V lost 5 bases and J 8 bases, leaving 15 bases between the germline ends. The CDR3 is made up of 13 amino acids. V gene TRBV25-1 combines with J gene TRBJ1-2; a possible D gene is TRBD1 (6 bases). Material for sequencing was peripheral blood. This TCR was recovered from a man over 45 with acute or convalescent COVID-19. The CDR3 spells CASSSGGLGGYTF. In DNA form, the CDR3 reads TGTGCCAGCAGTTCGGGGGGGCTCGGAGGCTACACCTTC.